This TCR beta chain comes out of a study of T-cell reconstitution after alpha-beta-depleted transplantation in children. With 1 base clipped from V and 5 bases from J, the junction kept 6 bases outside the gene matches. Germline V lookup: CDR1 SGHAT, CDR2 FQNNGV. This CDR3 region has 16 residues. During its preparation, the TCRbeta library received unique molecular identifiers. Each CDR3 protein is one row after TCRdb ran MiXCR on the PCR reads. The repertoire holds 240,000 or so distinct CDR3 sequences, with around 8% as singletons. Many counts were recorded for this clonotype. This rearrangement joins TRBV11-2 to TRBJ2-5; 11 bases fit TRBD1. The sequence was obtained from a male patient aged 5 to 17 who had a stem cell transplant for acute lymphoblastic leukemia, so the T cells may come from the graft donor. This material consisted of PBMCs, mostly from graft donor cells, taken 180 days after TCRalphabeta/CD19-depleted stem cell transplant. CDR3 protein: CASSLVGTGGWETQYF. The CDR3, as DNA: TGTGCCAGCAGCTTAGTGGGGACAGGGGGGTGGGAGACCCAGTACTTC.